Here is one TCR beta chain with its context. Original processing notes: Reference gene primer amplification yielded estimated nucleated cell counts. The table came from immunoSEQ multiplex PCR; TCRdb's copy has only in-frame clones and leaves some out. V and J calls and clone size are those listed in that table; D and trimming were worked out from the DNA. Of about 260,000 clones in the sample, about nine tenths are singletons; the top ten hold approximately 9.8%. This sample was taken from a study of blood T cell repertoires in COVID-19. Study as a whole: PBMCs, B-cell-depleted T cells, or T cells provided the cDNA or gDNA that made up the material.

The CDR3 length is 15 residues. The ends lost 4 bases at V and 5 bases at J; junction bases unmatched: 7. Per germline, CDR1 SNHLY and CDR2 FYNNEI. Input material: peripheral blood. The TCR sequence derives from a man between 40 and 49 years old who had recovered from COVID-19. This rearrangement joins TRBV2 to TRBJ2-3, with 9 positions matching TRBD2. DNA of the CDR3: TGTGCCAGCAGTGGAATAGCGGGAGCCAAAGATACGCAGTATTTT. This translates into CASSGIAGAKDTQYF. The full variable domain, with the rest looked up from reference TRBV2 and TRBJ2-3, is EPEVTQTPSHQVTQMGQEVILRCVPISNHLYFYWYRQILGQKVEFLVSFYNNEISEKSEIFDDQFSVERPDGSNFTLKIRSTKLEDSAMYFCASSGIAGAKDTQYFGPGTRLTVL.